The TCR beta chain under discussion was sequenced for a study of cytomegalovirus exposure and HLA in healthy donors. General study findings and limits: Cytomegalovirus association was assigned to around 150 TCR beta chains. Later genetic work tied a missense DCLRE1C variant to beta-chain V and J trimming.

The CDR3 spans 16 residues. Looked up from germline, CDR1 is GTSNPN and CDR2 is SVGIG (reference sequence). The V end lost 2 bases, the J end lost 0 bases, and 14 bases lay between the germline ends. It was with 60 Vbeta and 13 Jbeta primers that the PCR ran. Only in-frame clones appear in the TCRdb table, and some are missing; sequencing was by immunoSEQ multiplex PCR. The top ten hold around 1.5% of the sample, which has around 130,000 clones, around 78% seen once. As regards this clone: Its cognate antigen is unknown.

Specimen: PBMCs. The receptor comes from a woman in her late teens or twenties in good health and CMV-seronegative. The chain has TRBV30 and TRBJ1-5; D might be TRBD1 (6 bases). CDR3 coding DNA: TGTGCCTGGAGTCGACCGGACAGCTATAGCAATCAGCCCCAGCATTTT. This gives the protein CAWSRPDSYSNQPQHF.